The sequence of this TCR beta chain was determined in a study of T cells in Graves' hyperthyroidism and ophthalmopathy. Regarding this clonotype: What it binds is not known.

V lost 7 bases, J lost 0 bases, and 7 bases lay in between. Germline V gene sequence: CDR1 MNHNS, CDR2 SASEGT. This CDR3 region has 13 residues. Exclusion of patients followed from uncontrolled infection, other autoimmune disease, pregnancy or lactation. Sampled blood dates from first hyperthyroidism diagnosis, and it precedes any ophthalmopathy symptoms. Study conclusions and caveats: Peripheral blood also featured most of the thyroid clonotypes expanded above 0.001.

Amplification targeted TCR beta CDR3 regions from RNA transcripts. A set of HTBI primers served as the primers for a first-round RT-PCR of the TCR CDR3. TCRdb passed the multiplex PCR reads through MiXCR, listing each CDR3 protein once. The repertoire includes around 280,000 distinct CDR3 sequences, about 14% of them detected once, and 7.8% sits in the top ten. The sequencing sample was made of blood. This clonotype originated in a woman in her 30s with Graves' hyperthyroidism that later progressed to Graves' ophthalmopathy. The chain couples TRBV6-1 to TRBJ2-1; no clear D. CDR3 region: CASNADSYNEQFF. CDR3 sequence (DNA): TGTGCCAGCAACGCGGACTCCTACAATGAGCAGTTCTTC.